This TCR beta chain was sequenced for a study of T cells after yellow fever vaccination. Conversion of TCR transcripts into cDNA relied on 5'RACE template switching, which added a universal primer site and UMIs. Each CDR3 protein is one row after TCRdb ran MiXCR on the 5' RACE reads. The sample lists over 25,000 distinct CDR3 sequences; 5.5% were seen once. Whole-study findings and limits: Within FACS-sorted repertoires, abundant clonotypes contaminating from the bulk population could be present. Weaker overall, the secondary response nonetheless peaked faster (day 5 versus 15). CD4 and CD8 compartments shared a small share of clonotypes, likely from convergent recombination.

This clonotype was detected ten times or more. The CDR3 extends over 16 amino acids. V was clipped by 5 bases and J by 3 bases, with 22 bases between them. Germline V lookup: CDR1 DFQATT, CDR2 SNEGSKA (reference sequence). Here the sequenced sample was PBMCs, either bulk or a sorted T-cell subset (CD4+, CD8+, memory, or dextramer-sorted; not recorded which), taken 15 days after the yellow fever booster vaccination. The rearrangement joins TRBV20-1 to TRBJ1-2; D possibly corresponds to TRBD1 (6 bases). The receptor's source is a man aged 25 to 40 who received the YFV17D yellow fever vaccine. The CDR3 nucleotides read TGCAGTGCTTCCCGGGGGGCAGGAAGCCAGGACTATGGCTACACCTTC. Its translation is CSASRGAGSQDYGYTF.